Below, 23 T cell receptor beta chains from the same sample are listed, as sequenced in a study of cytomegalovirus exposure and HLA in healthy donors listed by TCRdb under 2017. Library creation used the immunoSEQ multiplex PCR assay. For the multiplex PCR, a mixture combining 60 forward primers for TCR Vbeta segments and 13 reverse primers for TCR Jbeta segments was used. TCRdb provides this immuneACCESS table in a form limited to in-frame rearrangements. Some clones are lacking; in checked studies, under half of them reflect an unresolved V gene, and why the rest are absent is not known. For this sample there are some 200,000 clones; about two thirds appear just once. The ten biggest clones cover less than 3% of the sample. The specimen sequenced was PBMCs. The receptor source for this set is a man aged 40-55 years in good health and CMV-seropositive.

In this sample, this clone turned up a few times. The chain employs TRBV4-2 and TRBJ1-5, with D possibly being TRBD1 (5 bases). Germline V gene data show CDR1 as LGHNA and CDR2 as YNFKEQ. V lost 0 bases to trimming and J lost 7 bases, with 10 bases between them. This CDR3 region has 14 residues. The CDR3 coding sequence is TGTGCCAGCAGCCAAGATCAACGGGGGCAGCCCCAGCATTTT. Its protein product is CASSQDQRGQPQHF.

The chain carries TRBV6-1 and TRBJ1-1; 11 nucleotides agree with TRBD1. This CDR3 region has 14 residues. Per germline, CDR1 MNHNS and CDR2 SASEGT. Trimming cost V 6 bases and J 7 bases; bases outside gene matches: 7. The DNA of the CDR3 is TGTGCCAGCAGCACGAGGGACAGGGGGGGTGAAGCTTTCTTT. This codes for CASSTRDRGGEAFF.

In nucleotides, the CDR3 is TGTGCCAGCAGCTTAGGAGGGGGCGGAAAAGAGACCCAGTACTTC. Its protein is CASSLGGGGKETQYF. The V call is TRBV7-2, the J call TRBJ2-5; TRBD1 aligns across 7 bases. Germline CDR1 SGHTA, CDR2 FQGNSA. Trimming removed 1 base from V and 3 bases from J; junction bases left unmatched: 5. This CDR3 is built from 15 residues.

The rearrangement uses TRBV6-5 and TRBJ1-1; 7 bases match TRBD1. This CDR3 has 12 residues. J was trimmed by 6 bases and V by 7 bases; bases with no gene match: 5. From germline, CDR1 is MNHEY and CDR2 SVGAGI. This chain's CDR3 is CASKGASAEAFF. The DNA of the CDR3 is TGTGCCAGCAAGGGGGCGTCCGCTGAAGCTTTCTTT.

V is TRBV10-2 and J is TRBJ2-7; 10 bases map to TRBD1. Germline V lookup: CDR1 WSHSY, CDR2 SAAADI. The CDR3 spans 16 residues. V lost 0 bases, J lost 4 bases, and 6 bases stayed unmatched. The CDR3 DNA reads as TGCGCCAGCAGTGAGTCGGGGACAGGGGAGTTTTACGAGCAGTACTTC. It specifies CASSESGTGEFYEQYF.

J is TRBJ2-3 and V is TRBV5-6, with 9 bases aligning to TRBD2. Germline loops: CDR1 SGHDT, CDR2 YYEEEE. After removal of 3 bases from V and 4 bases from J, the junction contained 6 bases not matched to a gene. The CDR3 extends over 15 amino acids. CDR3: CASSSISGGSDTQYF. For the CDR3, the DNA is TGTGCCAGCAGCTCGATTAGCGGGGGCTCAGATACGCAGTATTTT.

The chain employs TRBV10-1 and TRBJ1-2, with no clear D. Germline V gives CDR1 WNHNN, CDR2 SYGVQD (reference sequence). Deletions cut 7 bases from V and 2 bases from J, with 20 bases between. This CDR3 region has 16 residues. CDR3 protein: CASTPYGSLDNYGYTF. In nucleotides, the CDR3 is TGCGCCAGCACCCCCTATGGGAGTCTAGACAACTATGGCTACACCTTC.

The rearrangement uses TRBV5-1 and TRBJ1-2; D remains ambiguous. V was clipped by 0 bases and J by 7 bases, with 16 bases between them. Germline loops: CDR1 SGHRS, CDR2 YFSETQ. This CDR3 is 15 amino acids long. The CDR3 region is CASSLEAAGSGGYTF. CDR3 coding DNA: TGCGCCAGCAGCTTGGAGGCTGCGGGATCTGGTGGCTACACCTTC.

The chain is built from TRBV6-1 and TRBJ2-5; D is undetermined. CDR3 length: 13 residues. V was pared by 1 base and J by 5 bases, with 8 bases between. Germline values: CDR1 MNHNS, CDR2 SASEGT. The CDR3 sequence: CASSEGRSETQYF. CDR3 sequence (DNA): TGTGCCAGCAGTGAAGGCAGGTCGGAGACCCAGTACTTC.

The chain employs TRBV28 and TRBJ1-4; D not resolved. V gave up 3 bases and J gave up 8 bases, with 13 bases separating them. This CDR3 has 14 residues. Germline CDR1 is MDHEN and CDR2 is SYDVKM. This chain's CDR3 is CASSFFGSSEKLFF. The CDR3 nucleotides read TGTGCCAGCAGTTTCTTCGGGTCGTCAGAAAAACTGTTTTTT. Combining the CDR3 with reference TRBV28 and TRBJ1-4 gives the whole variable domain DVKVTQSSRYLVKRTGEKVFLECVQDMDHENMFWYRQDPGLGLRLIYFSYDVKMKEKGDIPEGYSVSREKKERFSLILESASTNQTSMYLCASSFFGSSEKLFFGSGTQLSVL.

The sample holds one count of this clone. This chain uses TRBV6-5 with TRBJ1-4; the D is unclear. There are 14 residues in the CDR3. Germline CDR1 and CDR2: MNHEY and SVGAGI. V lost 2 bases and J lost 7, with 11 bases in between. The CDR3, as DNA: TGTGCCAGCAGTTACGAGGGCTGGGGTGAAAAACTGTTTTTT. Protein: CASSYEGWGEKLFF.

The V gene is TRBV4-3, the J gene TRBJ2-1, with TRBD2 as a possible D gene (7 bases). There are 16 residues in the CDR3. CDR1 is LGHNA, CDR2 YSLEER, per germline. Trimming left V 1 base short and J 5 bases short, with 15 bases between. CDR3 sequence (DNA): TGCGCCAGCAGCCAAGTTATCGGCGGGGGCAACAATGAGCAGTTCTTC. It translates to CASSQVIGGGNNEQFF.

The chain carries TRBV2 and TRBJ1-5, with 10 nucleotides matching TRBD1. The V segment lost 6 bases and the J segment 3 bases; nucleotides outside the gene matches: 11. Germline lookup yields CDR1 SNHLY and CDR2 FYNNEI. This CDR3 spans 17 amino acids. The CDR3 spells CASSVLPGQGNNQPQHF. In DNA, the CDR3 is TGTGCCAGCAGCGTCCTTCCGGGACAGGGGAACAATCAGCCCCAGCATTTT.

The gene calls are TRBV5-1 and TRBJ1-2; TRBD1 might be the D (5 bases). The CDR3 spans 12 residues. Between the trimmed V and J ends, which lost 3 bases and 7 bases, there was a span of 10 bases. The germline gives CDR1 SGHRS, CDR2 YFSETQ. CDR3 sequence reads: CASSWEGIGYTF. The CDR3 nucleotides read TGCGCCAGCAGCTGGGAGGGGATTGGCTACACCTTC.

The chain has TRBV5-1 and TRBJ2-7; 7 nucleotides agree with TRBD2. Germline-derived CDR1 and CDR2 are SGHRS and YFSETQ. The V gene end was trimmed by 0 bases and the J gene end by 5 bases; junction bases not matched to a gene: 8. The CDR3 runs to 15 residues. CDR3 in amino acids: CASSLEGGYGNEQYF. The CDR3 bases are TGCGCCAGCAGCTTGGAGGGAGGGTATGGAAACGAGCAGTACTTC.

The rearrangement uses TRBV5-1 and TRBJ2-3; 7 bases are shared with TRBD2. The CDR3 extends over 15 amino acids. Trimming removed 4 bases from V and 2 bases from J; junction bases left unmatched: 7. Germline V gene lookup returns CDR1 SGHRS and CDR2 YFSETQ. CDR3 residues: CASSQSGVSTDTQYF. The CDR3 DNA reads TGCGCCAGCAGCCAGAGCGGGGTCTCCACAGATACGCAGTATTTT.

The genes are TRBV7-8 and TRBJ2-5; no clear D gene. This CDR3 is 16 amino acids long. V was clipped by 1 base and J by 1 base, with 13 bases between them. CDR1 SGHVS and CDR2 FQNEAQ come from the germline V gene. As DNA, the CDR3 is TGTGCCAGCAGCTTAGATGCGAGAACCATCCAAGAGACCCAGTACTTC. Translation gives CASSLDARTIQETQYF.

This clone was detected many times. The chain employs TRBV6-5 and TRBJ2-7; perhaps TRBD1 as D (5 bases). Trimming stripped 10 bases from V and 1 base from J, with 11 bases between. Germline values: CDR1 MNHEY, CDR2 SVGAGI. This CDR3 comprises 12 residues. CDR3 in amino acids: CATETESYEQYF. The CDR3 nucleotides read TGTGCCACCGAGACAGAGTCCTACGAGCAGTACTTC.

The chain couples TRBV19 to TRBJ2-7; 8 nucleotides align to TRBD1. The CDR3 is 15 amino acids. V gave up 4 bases and J gave up 5 bases; unmatched junction bases: 10. Germline V lookup: CDR1 LNHDA, CDR2 SQIVND (reference sequence). CDR3 nucleotide sequence: TGTGCCAGTAGTACTGACAGGGGTCCGTGGAACGAGCAGTACTTC. Its protein is CASSTDRGPWNEQYF.

The sample holds a few counts of this clone. The chain recombines TRBV11-2 with TRBJ1-3; maybe TRBD1 (5 bases). CDR3 length: 13 amino acids. Germline assignment: CDR1 SGHAT and CDR2 FQNNGV. V was cut by 3 bases and J by 8 bases, with 11 bases left in between. CDR3 bases: TGTGCCAGCAGCTTTCACAAGGGGTACACCATATATTTT. It codes for CASSFHKGYTIYF.

The rearrangement links TRBV23-1 to TRBJ1-4; 7 bases line up with TRBD1. TRBV23-1 is sorted into the ORF group, with uncertain function. CDR3 size: 15 residues. Trimming at V came to 6 bases and at J to 5 bases, leaving 9 bases not matched to a gene. Here the CDR3 reads CASRQPGQLNEKLFF. The CDR3 DNA follows: TGCGCCAGCAGGCAACCGGGACAGCTAAATGAAAAACTGTTTTTT.

The V and J genes are TRBV12-5 and TRBJ1-2; D perhaps matches TRBD1 (5 bases). This CDR3 region has 12 residues. The germline V gene encodes CDR1 LGHNT and CDR2 FRNRAP. The ends were cut back, 3 bases at V and 4 bases at J, with 6 bases in the middle. DNA for the CDR3: TGTGCTAGTGGTTTCGACAGCTATGGCTACACCTTC. Translating it yields CASGFDSYGYTF.

V gene TRBV10-2 combines with J gene TRBJ1-1; tentatively, D is TRBD1 (5 bases). Trimming stripped 4 bases from V and 3 bases from J, with 6 bases between. CDR1 is WSHSY, CDR2 SAAADI, per germline. The CDR3 is 12 residues long. CDR3 protein: CASSVGDTEAFF. The CDR3 nucleotides read TGCGCCAGCAGTGTAGGGGACACTGAAGCTTTCTTT.